A single sample gave rise to the 17 T cell receptor beta chains below, sequenced in a study of HIV-infected patients and healthy controls. TCRdb re-called the 5' RACE reads through MiXCR, storing one row per CDR3 protein. The data show tens of thousands of distinct CDR3 sequences, roughly 16% seen once. Specimen: CD4+ T cells from blood. These receptors were collected from a human donor in good health.

The chain links TRBV7-2 to TRBJ2-5; possible D gene TRBD2, 6 bases. The V gene's germline CDR1 is SGHTA and CDR2 FQGNSA. V dropped 4 bases and J dropped 0 bases, with 12 bases sitting between them. The CDR3 extends over 15 amino acids. DNA of the CDR3: TGTGCCAGCAGCTCTCGCCGGGGGTACCAAGAGACCCAGTACTTC. Its translation is CASSSRRGYQETQYF.

The J gene is TRBJ1-5, the V gene TRBV7-9; tentative D call: TRBD1 (5 bases). With 1 base removed from V and 2 bases from J, the gap between germline ends came to 15 bases. The CDR3 length is 17 residues. Looked up from germline, CDR1 is SEHNR and CDR2 is FQNEAQ (reference sequence). In DNA form, the CDR3 reads TGTGCCAGCAGCTTAGGTCAGGGAGGGATCGGCAATCAGCCCCAGCATTTT. Translated, it gives CASSLGQGGIGNQPQHF.

The V gene is TRBV3-1, the J gene TRBJ2-1; 7 nucleotides align to TRBD1. This CDR3 is 19 amino acids long. J was trimmed by 4 bases and V by 2 bases; bases with no gene match: 17. Germline assignment: CDR1 LGHDT and CDR2 YNNKEL (reference sequence). The CDR3: CASSQSHSRRLRGYNEQFF. The CDR3 region has the DNA TGTGCCAGCAGCCAAAGCCATAGTCGGAGGCTCAGGGGGTACAATGAGCAGTTCTTC.

The rearrangement joins TRBV28 to TRBJ1-5, with a possible D match to TRBD1 (6 bases). The CDR3 sequence is 16 residues long. Germline lookup yields CDR1 MDHEN and CDR2 SYDVKM. V lost 6 bases and J lost 2, with 17 bases in between. In nucleotides, the CDR3 is TGTGCCAGCAGACAGTACAGGGTGGAGGGCAATCAGCCCCAGCATTTT. Translated: CASRQYRVEGNQPQHF.

The chain carries TRBV5-1 and TRBJ2-2; 7 nucleotides agree with TRBD1. The V gene's germline CDR1 is SGHRS and CDR2 YFSETQ. Trimming took 4 bases from V and 4 from J; bases not matched to a gene: 7. This CDR3 region has 15 residues. The CDR3, as DNA: TGCGCCAGCAGCAAGAATACAGGGGTCACCGGGGAGCTGTTTTTT. Translated, it gives CASSKNTGVTGELFF.

This clonotype appeared a few times. The gene calls are TRBV7-9 and TRBJ2-1; 8 bases agree with TRBD1. The length of the CDR3 is 19 residues. V gave up 5 bases and J gave up 0 bases; unmatched junction bases: 15. Looked up from germline, CDR1 is SEHNR and CDR2 is FQNEAQ (reference sequence). The CDR3 protein is CASSHTSAGGWSSYNEQFF. CDR3 nucleotides: TGTGCCAGCAGCCACACTTCCGCAGGGGGCTGGAGCTCCTACAATGAGCAGTTCTTC. Drawing the rest from reference TRBV7-9 and TRBJ2-1, the complete variable domain is DTGVSQNPRHKITKRGQNVTFRCDPISEHNRLYWYRQTLGQGPEFLTYFQNEAQLEKSRLLSDRFSAERPKGSFSTLEIQRTEQGDSAMYLCASSHTSAGGWSSYNEQFFGPGTRLTVL.

This clonotype was seen many times. The J gene is TRBJ2-1, the V gene TRBV18; D is undetermined. The CDR3 contains 11 residues. CDR1 is KGHSH, CDR2 LQKENI, per germline. Trimming shortened V by 4 bases and J by 5 bases, and 3 bases separated the two germline ends. In DNA, the CDR3 is TGTGCCAGCTCACTCCACAATGAGCAGTTCTTC. Protein: CASSLHNEQFF.

This clonotype was seen a handful of times. The chain combines TRBV20-1 with TRBJ1-6, with D tentatively TRBD1 (5 bases). Germline CDR1 is DFQATT and CDR2 is SNEGSKA (reference sequence). V lost 4 bases to trimming and J lost 7 bases, with 14 bases between them. This CDR3 is built from 14 residues. CDR3 in amino acids: CSATTLRDNSPLHF. CDR3 coding DNA: TGCAGTGCTACCACCCTTAGGGACAATTCACCCCTCCACTTT.

This clonotype was detected a few times. The chain employs TRBV24-1 and TRBJ2-2; D is tentatively TRBD1 or TRBD2 (6 bases each). Germline values: CDR1 KGHDR, CDR2 SFDVKD. The CDR3 length is 17 residues. The V and J ends lost 3 bases and 0 bases respectively, with 13 bases between them. The CDR3 DNA sequence: TGTGCCACCAGTGATCGGCGGGACATCCCGAACACCGGGGAGCTGTTTTTT. Translation gives CATSDRRDIPNTGELFF.

In this sample, this clonotype turned up many times. V and J are TRBV7-8 and TRBJ2-1; D call uncertain. This CDR3 spans 15 amino acids. Trimming shortened V by 5 bases and J by 6 bases, and 17 bases separated the two germline ends. Per germline, CDR1 SGHVS and CDR2 FQNEAQ. Here the CDR3 reads CASSPMFGFSNEQFF. DNA for the CDR3: TGTGCCAGCAGCCCCATGTTCGGGTTCTCCAATGAGCAGTTCTTC.

This rearrangement joins TRBV6-2 or TRBV6-3 to TRBJ1-2, with D maybe TRBD1 (6 bases). V lost 2 bases and J 13 bases, leaving 20 bases between the germline ends. The CDR3 contains 14 residues. Germline V CDR1 and CDR2: MNHEY, SVGEGT. The CDR3, as DNA: TGTGCCAGCAGTTACCGGGACATGTTTTCTACGTCCACCTTC. Amino acids: CASSYRDMFSTSTF.

This clonotype was counted ten times or more. The CDR3 protein is CAARIRRSYGYTF. DNA of the CDR3: TGTGCCGCACGGATCAGGAGGAGCTATGGCTACACCTTC. The J gene is TRBJ1-2, the V gene TRBV6-6, with unresolved D. Germline V lookup: CDR1 MNHNY, CDR2 SVGAGI (reference sequence). CDR3 length: 13 amino acids. The V end was cut by 11 bases, the J end by 4 bases, with 17 bases between.

This clonotype showed up just a few times. The V and J genes are TRBV19 and TRBJ1-5; TRBD1 aligns across 11 bases. This CDR3 comprises 15 residues. The germline V gene encodes CDR1 LNHDA and CDR2 SQIVND (reference sequence). The ends lost 5 bases at V and 4 bases at J; junction bases unmatched: 4. The CDR3 region has the DNA TGTGCCAGTAGTCCCGGACAGGGGGCGAATCAGCCCCAGCATTTT. This translates into CASSPGQGANQPQHF.

V usage is TRBV7-2 and J usage is TRBJ1-2; D unresolved. The germline V gene has CDR1 SGHTA and CDR2 FQGNSA. The CDR3 is made up of 16 amino acids. Trimming shortened V by 2 bases and J by 4 bases, and 17 bases separated the two germline ends. Written as DNA, the CDR3 is TGTGCCAGCAGCTTATTTATCGGGAACTTGGGCTATGGCTACACCTTC. Protein product: CASSLFIGNLGYGYTF. The full variable domain, rest sourced from reference TRBV7-2 and TRBJ1-2, is GAGVSQSPSNKVTEKGKDVELRCDPISGHTALYWYRQSLGQGLEFLIYFQGNSAPDKSGLPSDRFSAERTGGSVSTLTIQRTQQEDSAVYLCASSLFIGNLGYGYTFGSGTRLTVV.

J is TRBJ2-1 and V is TRBV6-2 or TRBV6-3; weak D call: TRBD1 (5 bases). With 1 base removed from V and 6 bases from J, the gap between germline ends came to 16 bases. CDR3 size: 16 residues. Germline values: CDR1 MNHEY, CDR2 SVGEGT. The CDR3 nucleotides read TGTGCCAGCAGTTACTATCAACCTGCAGGGTCCAATGAGCAGTTCTTC. This translates into CASSYYQPAGSNEQFF.

This chain connects TRBV2 to TRBJ2-3; 13 nucleotides agree with TRBD2. The CDR3 extends over 15 amino acids. Germline values: CDR1 SNHLY, CDR2 FYNNEI. V was clipped by 7 bases and J by 1 base; unmatched bases: 2. This CDR3 is CASNGLAGGTDTQYF. The CDR3 nucleotides are TGTGCCAGCAACGGACTAGCGGGGGGCACAGATACGCAGTATTTT.

The sample holds many counts of this clonotype. V gene TRBV24-1 combines with J gene TRBJ2-2; tentative D call: TRBD2 (6 bases). CDR3 length equals 13 residues. CDR1 KGHDR and CDR2 SFDVKD come from the germline V gene. Between the trimmed V and J ends, which lost 7 bases and 4 bases, there was a span of 9 bases. The chain's CDR3 is CATRGGGTGELFF. The CDR3 region has the DNA TGTGCCACCAGGGGGGGAGGCACCGGGGAGCTGTTTTTT.